Here is one T cell receptor beta chain with its context. Its antigen remains unidentified. The data belong to a study of cytomegalovirus exposure and HLA in healthy donors. The V and J ends lost 5 bases and 0 bases respectively, with 9 bases between them. The length of the CDR3 is 14 residues. The germline V gene encodes CDR1 SEHNR and CDR2 FQNEAQ (reference sequence). 60 Vbeta and 13 Jbeta primers were used in PCR. Using immunoSEQ multiplex PCR, the repertoire was profiled, and TCRdb retains in-frame clones only, with some absent. Seen here are approximately 150,000 clones, roughly nine tenths observed once, and the top ten hold 0.85%. Regarding the study as a whole: Earlier analysis looked at TCR beta V segments, and most were productive about 87% or about 30% of the time.

This sequence joins TRBV7-9 and TRBJ2-3, with TRBD2 as a possible D gene (5 bases). This receptor was taken from a woman younger than 45 in good health and CMV-seronegative. The sequencing input was PBMCs. CDR3 in DNA: TGTGCCAGCAGCGCGGACTGGAGCACAGATACGCAGTATTTT. Translation: CASSADWSTDTQYF.